This record looks at one T cell receptor beta chain sequence and its context. The data originate from a study of blood T cell repertoires in COVID-19. Original data processing: Estimates of nucleated cell counts were drawn from the amplification of reference gene primers. Sequencing was performed with immunoSEQ multiplex PCR; in TCRdb, only in-frame clones are kept and a portion is missing. V and J calls and clone size follow that table, whereas D and trimming were derived from the DNA. The profile shows around 210,000 clones, 86% of them singletons. This CDR3 is built from 14 residues. Trimming cost V 3 bases and J 8 bases, with 17 bases left between them. CDR1 and CDR2 (germline): DFQATT, SNEGSKA (reference sequence).

The chain has TRBV20-1 and TRBJ2-1, with D tentatively TRBD2 (6 bases). This clonotype was obtained from a woman in her seventies with acute or convalescent COVID-19. The material sequenced was peripheral blood. The CDR3, as DNA: TGCAGTGCTAGTTCGGCGGGGTTAGCCCATGAGCAGTTCTTC. This encodes CSASSAGLAHEQFF.